The 15 T cell receptor beta chains in this list originate from one sample, sequenced in a study of blood T cell repertoires in COVID-19. This table comes from immunoSEQ multiplex PCR, and its TCRdb copy is limited to in-frame clones, with some not included. The profile shows roughly 25,000 clones, approximately 80% of them singletons. The sample was peripheral blood. All receptors come from a woman between 65 and 79 years old with COVID-19, enrolled during active disease.

The V and J genes are TRBV27 and TRBJ2-7; 7 nucleotides match TRBD2. J was trimmed by 0 bases and V by 5 bases; bases with no gene match: 4. CDR1 is MNHEY and CDR2 is SMNVEV in the germline V gene (reference sequence). This CDR3 spans 14 amino acids. The CDR3 protein is CASSASGYSYEQYF. CDR3 nucleotides: TGTGCCAGCAGTGCTAGCGGTTACTCCTACGAGCAGTACTTC.

The V and J genes are TRBV27 and TRBJ2-1; tentative D call: TRBD2 (6 bases). This CDR3 has 14 residues. Germline assignment: CDR1 MNHEY and CDR2 SMNVEV (reference sequence). V dropped 8 bases and J dropped 5 bases, with 16 bases sitting between them. CDR3 region: CASPTGGIHNEQFF. In DNA, the CDR3 is TGTGCCAGCCCCACCGGAGGGATTCACAATGAGCAGTTCTTC.

The chain links TRBV6-6 to TRBJ2-7; TRBD1 matches at 9 bases. V was pared by 6 bases and J by 1 base, with 7 bases of the junction left unmatched. The germline V gene encodes CDR1 MNHNY and CDR2 SVGAGI (reference sequence). The CDR3 extends over 15 amino acids. The CDR3 loop is CASRTGTGLSYEQYF. CDR3 sequence (DNA): TGTGCCAGCAGGACCGGGACAGGGCTTTCCTACGAGCAGTACTTC.

The chain couples TRBV19 to TRBJ2-3; 7 nucleotides align to TRBD2. Trimming removed 5 bases from V and 1 base from J; junction bases left unmatched: 6. This CDR3 has 15 residues. Per the germline V gene, CDR1 is LNHDA and CDR2 is SQIVND (reference sequence). CDR3 nucleotides: TGTGCCAGTAGTTTTAATGCGGGGGGCACAGATACGCAGTATTTT. This codes for CASSFNAGGTDTQYF.

The V gene is TRBV6-5, the J gene TRBJ1-5; D gene unclear. Trimming removed 0 bases from V and 5 bases from J, with 5 bases in between. The germline V gene has CDR1 MNHEY and CDR2 SVGAGI. The CDR3 extends over 13 amino acids. For the CDR3, the DNA is TGTGCCAGCAGTTACTCGCCGGATCAGCCCCAGCATTTT. This gives the protein CASSYSPDQPQHF.

This chain joins TRBV20-1 and TRBJ1-2, with a possible D match to TRBD1 (5 bases). The CDR3 extends over 12 amino acids. Germline V CDR1 and CDR2: DFQATT, SNEGSKA (reference sequence). V lost 3 bases, J lost 5 bases, and 10 bases lay in between. The chain's CDR3 is CSASSQGYGYTF. The CDR3 DNA reads as TGCAGTGCTAGTTCCCAGGGATATGGCTACACCTTC.

V gene TRBV28 combines with J gene TRBJ2-7, with D perhaps TRBD1 (5 bases). The V gene lost 1 base and the J gene lost 1 base, with 14 bases spanning the gap. This CDR3 spans 16 amino acids. The germline CDR1 and CDR2 sequences are MDHEN and SYDVKM. The CDR3 region is CASSLSTGSRSYEQYF. The CDR3 nucleotides are TGTGCCAGCAGTTTATCTACAGGATCGAGATCCTACGAGCAGTACTTC.

The chain employs TRBV12-5 and TRBJ2-1, with 9 bases lining up with TRBD2. The CDR3 contains 15 residues. Trimming at V came to 6 bases and at J to 4 bases, leaving 7 bases not matched to a gene. CDR1 LGHNT and CDR2 FRNRAP come from the germline V gene. Written as DNA, the CDR3 is TGTGCTAGTGGGATTCTAGCGGGATTTTACAATGAGCAGTTCTTC. This gives the protein CASGILAGFYNEQFF.

This rearrangement joins TRBV19 to TRBJ2-7; TRBD1 might be the D (7 bases). The length of the CDR3 is 16 residues. CDR1 is LNHDA, CDR2 SQIVND, per germline (reference sequence). The V end lost 4 bases, the J end lost 5 bases, and 21 bases lay between the germline ends. In DNA, the CDR3 is TGTGCCAGTAGTAACCCCCGACGACAGGGCGGGGACGAGCAGTACTTC. It translates to CASSNPRRQGGDEQYF.

This chain joins TRBV5-6 and TRBJ1-3, with 7 bases that match TRBD1. Germline CDR1 SGHDT, CDR2 YYEEEE. The CDR3 totals 15 residues. J was trimmed by 5 bases and V by 2 bases; bases with no gene match: 7. DNA for the CDR3: TGTGCCAGCAGCTTATGGGACAGCCTAAGAAACACCATATATTTT. Translated, it gives CASSLWDSLRNTIYF.

This chain joins TRBV2 and TRBJ1-4, with D possibly being TRBD1 (6 bases). This CDR3 is 15 amino acids long. Germline assignment: CDR1 SNHLY and CDR2 FYNNEI. V lost 2 bases, J lost 7 bases, and 14 bases lay in between. This chain's CDR3 is CASSERGSRAEKLFF. In DNA form, the CDR3 reads TGTGCCAGCAGTGAAAGGGGGTCGAGGGCTGAAAAACTGTTTTTT. Drawing the rest from reference TRBV2 and TRBJ1-4, the complete variable domain is EPEVTQTPSHQVTQMGQEVILRCVPISNHLYFYWYRQILGQKVEFLVSFYNNEISEKSEIFDDQFSVERPDGSNFTLKIRSTKLEDSAMYFCASSERGSRAEKLFFGSGTQLSVL.

The chain combines TRBV7-2 with TRBJ1-1; D gene unclear. Germline lookup yields CDR1 SGHTA and CDR2 FQGNSA. The CDR3 runs 14 residues. V was shortened by 3 bases and J by 4 bases, with 12 bases between the two germline ends. CDR3 bases: TGTGCCAGCAGCTTTAACTGGGAGGGCACTGAAGCTTTCTTT. Its protein product is CASSFNWEGTEAFF.

This clone was detected once. V usage is TRBV3-1 (or the pseudogene TRBV3-2) and J usage is TRBJ1-5; a weak D match, TRBD1 (6 bases). Per the germline V gene, CDR1 is LGHDT and CDR2 is YNNKEL (reference sequence). There are 14 residues in the CDR3. V lost 4 bases to trimming and J lost 7 bases, with 14 bases between them. The CDR3 reads CASSPQGRDQPQHF. The CDR3 DNA sequence: TGTGCCAGCAGCCCACAGGGAAGGGACCAGCCCCAGCATTTT.

The V and J genes are TRBV29-1 and TRBJ2-5; a possible D gene is TRBD2 (7 bases). Germline V gives CDR1 SQVTM, CDR2 ANQGSEA. CDR3 length: 12 amino acids. V was trimmed by 3 bases and J by 5 bases, leaving 10 bases between them. The DNA for the CDR3 is TGCAGCGTTGACAGGGGAGGGGAGACCCAGTACTTC. Protein product: CSVDRGGETQYF.

The rearrangement uses TRBV7-9 and TRBJ1-3, with D tentatively TRBD1 (5 bases). This CDR3 region has 17 residues. V was shortened by 5 bases and J by 3 bases, with 20 bases between the two germline ends. Germline V lookup: CDR1 SEHNR, CDR2 FQNEAQ (reference sequence). The DNA for the CDR3 is TGTGCCAGCAGCCATCCGGCGGGGGGTGTCGGTGGAAACACCATATATTTT. This translates into CASSHPAGGVGGNTIYF.